This T cell receptor (beta chain) was observed in a study of T cells after posttransplantation cyclophosphamide (dated by TCRdb to the mid-2010s). Some background on the complete study: Using TRB sequencing, the study followed how the T cell repertoire rebuilt after myeloablative bone marrow transplantation with posttransplantation cyclophosphamide given as GVHD prophylaxis. Blood from all 35 or so PTCy patients who had 1-year posttransplant specimens underwent TRB sequencing. Because TRA and TRB clonality were tightly correlated in fewer than ten samples, subsequent TCR analyses were focused on TRB only. TRB sequencing was also done on up to about 3 additional blood samples from 2 to 5.2 years after transplant in 3 patients, and on pretransplant blood from a handful of patients. Public TRB sequences were searched against a database of over 3,500 sequences associated with responses to pathogens, tumor antigens, self-antigens and alloantigens. Samples from around 35 PTCy-treated patients and 16 related bone marrow donors of those patients were subjected to antigen receptor sequencing.

Genomic DNA was used for TRB sequencing, which was performed with the immunoSEQ assay at survey resolution or with the hsTCRB kit. As for the original processing: Initial read processing used immunoSEQ software, and repertoire analyses used the LymphoSeq R package. For each TRB dataset, clonality was calculated as 1 minus normalized Shannon entropy, and the Gini coefficient was computed as well. Phenotypes of unsorted samples were inferred by mapping TRB sequences from sorted subsets of the recipient or donor onto the same recipient's unsorted samples. The table was pulled from immuneACCESS by TCRdb, which kept in-frame rearrangements only. Such tables lose some clones; where checked, under half of the loss comes from unresolved V genes, and the rest has no known cause. V and J calls and clone size are as listed in that table; D and trimming were resolved from the DNA. This sample holds some 18,000 clones; about nine tenths were observed only once. 7.3% of the sample belongs to the ten largest clones.

This sample's treatment or condition label indicates: high-dose cyclophosphamide on days +3 and +4 as single-agent GVHD prophylaxis. For conditioning, the PTCy patients got busulfan and fludarabine, then a related or unrelated marrow graft, followed by cyclophosphamide on days +3 and +4. The PTCy-treated patients were enrolled in a prospective multi-institutional clinical trial. Peripheral blood and bone marrow mononuclear cells were isolated by Ficoll-Hypaque density centrifugation and cryopreserved. Study-wide conclusions, independent of this receptor: Across the approximately 46 patients, TRB clonality was highly associated with recipient CMV seropositivity and CMV reactivation, and diversity with PTCy was similar to that in the CNI/methotrexate controls. The TRB repertoires of T cells infiltrating skin or the GI tract showed only limited overlap with the TRB repertoires found in blood. Donor-recipient similarity was low at 1-2 months but increased during the first year, and donor CD8+ memory clones often dominated later blood repertoires.

This clone was seen just once. The antigen this receptor binds is unknown. The sample holds no much larger clone one base away, and base qualities are not on file. The source is a female patient aged 40 to 55 who received an allogeneic stem cell transplant from a related donor, was CMV-positive, and had no GVHD. Some T cells may originate with the graft donor following a transplant. This specimen consisted of PBMCs, obtained after allogeneic stem cell transplant with posttransplant cyclophosphamide.

The CDR3 loop reads CASSQDRGVEQYF. The base sequence is TGCGCCAGCAGCCAAGATAGAGGTGTCGAGCAGTACTTC. The rearrangement joined TRBV4-3 to TRBJ2-7; no confident D gene assignment can be made. Cut back by 0 bases and 6 bases, the V and J ends lie 9 bases apart. According to the germline V gene, CDR1 reads LGHNA and CDR2 reads YSLEER. The CDR3 numbers 13 residues from cysteine through phenylalanine. Left in the record is the CDR3 DNA by itself, 39 bases read in frame from the first base.